These 16 T cell receptor beta chains came from one sample sequenced in a study of early T cells in non-severe SARS-CoV-2 infection (dated by TCRdb to the early 2020s). The receptor library was made with 5' RACE. For sequencing, a NextSeq 500 was employed. TCRdb passed the public sequencing reads through fastp at Q25 and MiXCR, retaining productive beta sequences. Identical CDR3 protein sequences are pooled into one entry, listed with their most common genes and DNA. This sample lists approximately 65,000 distinct CDR3 sequences; 11% were detected once. In total, the top ten clones hold around 6.6% of the sample. Material for sequencing was whole blood. Every receptor here comes from an adult who was a healthcare worker with PCR-confirmed SARS-CoV-2 infection or an uninfected control (not recorded which).

The chain couples TRBV7-2 to TRBJ2-2; D remains unclear. This CDR3 region has 11 residues. CDR1 and CDR2 from the germline V gene are SGHTA and FQGNSA. Trimming removed 6 bases at V and 9 bases at J, with 8 bases between. CDR3 DNA sequence: TGTGCCAGCAGGGCCTACCGGGAGCTGTTTTTT. Protein: CASRAYRELFF.

V gene TRBV20-1 combines with J gene TRBJ2-3; TRBD2 matches 7 bases. Germline V gives CDR1 DFQATT, CDR2 SNEGSKA (reference sequence). This CDR3 comprises 14 residues. The CDR3 coding sequence is TGCAGCGCAACTAGCGCCCACAGCACAGATACGCAGTATTTT. Translated, it gives CSATSAHSTDTQYF.

In this sample, this clonotype turned up a few times. This rearrangement joins TRBV16 to TRBJ1-1, with 7 positions matching TRBD1. Germline-derived CDR1 and CDR2 are KGHSY and FQNENV. With V trimmed by 6 bases and J by 5 bases, 9 bases remained unmatched. The CDR3 totals 14 residues. This CDR3 reads CASSPRGRGTEAFF. CDR3 bases: TGTGCCAGCAGTCCTAGGGGGCGCGGGACTGAAGCTTTCTTT. The full variable domain, completed using reference TRBV16 and TRBJ1-1, is GEEVAQTPKHLVRGEGQKAKLYCAPIKGHSYVFWYQQVLKNEFKFLISFQNENVFDETGMPKERFSAKCLPNSPCSLEIQATKLEDSAVYFCASSPRGRGTEAFFGQGTRLTVV.

Ten or more counts support this clonotype. CDR3 nucleotide sequence: TGCAGTGCTAGGACAGCGGGAGGAGGCGAGCAGTACTTC. As protein: CSARTAGGGEQYF. The rearrangement joins TRBV20-1 to TRBJ2-7, with 9 bases matching TRBD2. The CDR3 runs to 13 residues. The V gene end was trimmed by 3 bases and the J gene end by 6 bases; junction bases not matched to a gene: 6. Germline CDR1 DFQATT, CDR2 SNEGSKA (reference sequence).

This clonotype has just a few counts. The chain has TRBV12-3 or TRBV12-4 and TRBJ2-5; D is ambiguous. The CDR3 consists of 15 residues. With 2 bases removed from V and 7 bases from J, the gap between germline ends came to 17 bases. CDR3 sequence: CASSLTVVGSGTQYF. CDR3 DNA: TGTGCCAGCAGTTTAACAGTAGTGGGGTCGGGGACCCAGTACTTC.

This clonotype was detected only a few times. The chain uses TRBV11-2 and TRBJ1-3; D ambiguous. The V end was cut by 4 bases, the J end by 2 bases, with 12 bases between. The germline gives CDR1 SGHAT, CDR2 FQNNGV. The CDR3 runs 15 residues. The CDR3 protein is CASSSRGYTGNTIYF. CDR3 DNA sequence: TGTGCCAGCAGCTCCCGGGGTTACACTGGAAACACCATATATTTT.

V is TRBV6-5 and J is TRBJ1-1; 7 nucleotides align to TRBD1. The germline CDR1 and CDR2 sequences are MNHEY and SVGAGI. The trim removed 5 bases at V and 11 bases at J, leaving 11 bases unmatched. The CDR3 totals 13 residues. CDR3 in amino acids: CASSPNLQGDAFF. The CDR3 nucleotides read TGTGCCAGCAGTCCTAATCTCCAGGGGGATGCTTTCTTT.

This clonotype was detected a few times. The chain couples TRBV7-6 to TRBJ1-1; D is ambiguous. Trimming took 1 base from V and 8 from J, leaving 11 bases between them. This CDR3 is built from 13 residues. The germline V gene encodes CDR1 SGHVS and CDR2 FNYEAQ. The CDR3, as DNA: TGTGCCAGCAGCTTAGAGCGAGGGAGGGAAGCTTTCTTT. Residues: CASSLERGREAFF. Looking up the rest from reference TRBV7-6 and TRBJ1-1 gives the full variable domain: GAGVSQSPRYKVTKRGQDVALRCDPISGHVSLYWYRQALGQGPEFLTYFNYEAQQDKSGLPNDRFSAERPEGSISTLTIQRTEQRDSAMYRCASSLERGREAFFGQGTRLTVV.

The sample holds a few counts of this clonotype. V is TRBV4-2 and J is TRBJ2-2; tentative D call: TRBD2 (6 bases). The CDR3 consists of 16 residues. Germline V gives CDR1 LGHNA, CDR2 YNFKEQ. The V end lost 0 bases, the J end lost 5 bases, and 13 bases lay between the germline ends. The CDR3, as DNA: TGTGCCAGCAGCCAAGACAGGCCGACTAGGACCGGGGAGCTGTTTTTT. Its protein product is CASSQDRPTRTGELFF.

Ten or more counts support this clonotype. The chain is built from TRBV25-1 and TRBJ1-5, with no clear D. Deletions cut 2 bases from V and 7 bases from J, with 9 bases between. This CDR3 is 13 amino acids long. CDR1 is MGHDK, CDR2 SYGVNS, per germline. In nucleotides, the CDR3 is TGTGCCAGCAGTGAAGCGGGGAGACAGCCCCAGCATTTT. This gives the protein CASSEAGRQPQHF.

This clonotype has a handful of counts. The rearrangement joins TRBV3-1 to TRBJ2-7; TRBD2 aligns across 7 bases. There are 12 residues in the CDR3. Germline CDR1 and CDR2: LGHDT and YNNKEL (reference sequence). J gave up 12 bases and V 4 bases, and 9 bases lay outside the gene matches. The CDR3, as DNA: TGTGCCAGCAGCCTAACGGGAGGTTTAAGGTACTTC. Its translation is CASSLTGGLRYF.

This chain links TRBV7-9 with TRBJ2-6, with a weak D call TRBD1 (5 bases). Trimming cost V 5 bases and J 0 bases, with 17 bases left between them. The CDR3 has 18 residues. Germline V gene sequence: CDR1 SEHNR, CDR2 FQNEAQ (reference sequence). In DNA form, the CDR3 reads TGTGCCAGCAGCACCCGACAGCGACAGAGCTCTGGGGCCAACGTCCTGACTTTC. Amino acids: CASSTRQRQSSGANVLTF.

At least ten counts were recorded for this clonotype. CDR3 DNA sequence: TGTGCCAGCAGTTACGCAGGGGGGAACTATGGCTACACCTTC. It translates to CASSYAGGNYGYTF. The V and J genes are TRBV6-5 and TRBJ1-2; 7 bases map to TRBD1. The trim removed 2 bases at V and 2 bases at J, leaving 2 bases unmatched. Germline V lookup: CDR1 MNHEY, CDR2 SVGAGI. The CDR3 runs to 14 residues.

This clonotype was seen more than once but under ten times. V usage is TRBV19 and J usage is TRBJ1-5; 7 bases are shared with TRBD1. This CDR3 is built from 15 residues. V was pared by 7 bases and J by 7 bases, with 13 bases of the junction left unmatched. The germline gives CDR1 LNHDA, CDR2 SQIVND (reference sequence). As DNA, the CDR3 is TGTGCCAGTACAGTGGGCGACAGGGACCGCCAGCCCCAGCATTTT. Translation: CASTVGDRDRQPQHF.

This chain links TRBV5-1 with TRBJ2-1, with 15 bases identical to TRBD2. The V gene's germline CDR1 is SGHRS and CDR2 YFSETQ. This CDR3 region has 16 residues. V was pared by 2 bases and J by 7 bases, with 4 bases of the junction left unmatched. The CDR3 region has the DNA TGCGCCAGCAGCTTACGGACTAGCGGGAGGGGGAATGAGCAGTTCTTC. It specifies CASSLRTSGRGNEQFF.

This chain joins TRBV19 and TRBJ2-2; D remains ambiguous. CDR3 length: 12 residues. The V gene's germline CDR1 is LNHDA and CDR2 SQIVND (reference sequence). The V end lost 6 bases, the J end lost 4 bases, and 6 bases lay between the germline ends. CDR3 sequence: CASRLSTGELFF. The DNA for the CDR3 is TGTGCCAGTAGGTTATCCACCGGGGAGCTGTTTTTT.